This T cell receptor (beta chain) derives from a study of blood T cells in healthy people across ages. Germline CDR1 reads MDHEN; CDR2 reads SYDVKM. With 6 bases removed from V and 3 bases from J, the gap between germline ends came to 12 bases. The CDR3 is made up of 13 amino acids. The study drew donors from healthy Caucasian individuals in Russia aged roughly 6 to 90. With a J-beta primer mix and a sample-barcoded 5' primer, a second PCR ran about 7 to 12 cycles. Individual samples furnished no less than 3 million CDR3-containing paired-end reads apiece. TCRdb ran MiXCR on the 5' RACE reads and lists one entry per CDR3 protein. Seen here are more than 900,000 distinct CDR3 sequences, under 30% observed once, and the top ten hold approximately 0.75%. These data also formed part of another study, on T cells of mothers and their children. That report notes: Each mother yielded more than 9 million TCR beta CDR3 reads. Each child yielded some 3 million reads.

Sequenced: blood. The chain links TRBV28 to TRBJ2-7; no clear D gene. This clonotype was sampled from a girl aged 2 to 10 in good health. The CDR3, as DNA: TGTGCCAGCAGGCGGACGGGTTACTACGAGCAGTACTTC. Protein product: CASRRTGYYEQYF.